This T cell receptor (beta chain) was sequenced for a study of blood T cell repertoires in COVID-19. Background on the study: The United States, Italy and Spain supplied acute and convalescent COVID-19 samples. PBMCs, B-cell-depleted T cells, or T cells provided the cDNA or gDNA that made up the material.

Sequencing was performed with immunoSEQ multiplex PCR; in TCRdb, only in-frame clones are kept and a portion is missing. In the table there are 250,000 to 350,000 clones, more than 70% of which are singletons. Germline lookup yields CDR1 MDHEN and CDR2 SYDVKM. The CDR3 loop spans 13 amino acids. V was trimmed by 9 bases and J by 2 bases, leaving 13 bases between them. Sequenced: peripheral blood. This sequence originates from a woman aged 45-59 years who had recovered from COVID-19. The chain has TRBV28 and TRBJ1-2; no definite D call. DNA for the CDR3: TGTGCCAGTTACACGTCAGAAAACTATGGCTACACCTTC. This gives the protein CASYTSENYGYTF.